These T cell receptor beta chains were read from a single sample in a study of blood T cell repertoires in COVID-19. TCRdb's table, derived via immunoSEQ multiplex PCR, lists solely in-frame clones and lacks some. The sample holds about 40,000 clones, approximately 89% seen once. Sample: peripheral blood. The receptors derive from a woman between 70 and 85 years old with acute or convalescent COVID-19. Each CDR3 is given with its conserved first and last residue. D genes are given only for firm matches. Not every row has a clone size; where given, it reads once, few, many or a size class.

V: TRBV9; J: TRBJ2-5; D: -; size: -; CDR3: CASSAGSGGSQETQYF; DNA: TGTGCCAGCAGCGCCGGCTCGGGGGGCTCCCAAGAGACCCAGTACTTC
V: TRBV9; J: TRBJ1-2; D: -; size: -; CDR3: CASSVGWGQGYGYTF; DNA: TGTGCCAGCAGCGTAGGTTGGGGGCAAGGCTATGGCTACACCTTC
V: TRBV6-5; J: TRBJ2-2; D: -; size: few; CDR3: CASRVSAGELFF; DNA: TGTGCCAGCAGGGTGAGCGCCGGGGAGCTGTTTTTT
V: TRBV11-3; J: TRBJ2-1; D: TRBD1; size: -; CDR3: CASSPGTGGNEQFF; DNA: TGTGCCAGCAGCCCCGGGACAGGGGGCAATGAGCAGTTCTTC
V: TRBV11-3; J: TRBJ2-4; D: TRBD2; size: -; CDR3: CASTILTGGAGIQYF; DNA: TGTGCCAGTACAATTCTAACCGGGGGGGCAGGCATTCAGTACTTC
V: TRBV9; J: TRBJ2-1; D: TRBD2; size: -; CDR3: CASSEERGEQFF; DNA: TGTGCCAGCAGCGAAGAGCGGGGTGAGCAGTTCTTC
V: TRBV7-2; J: TRBJ2-2; D: TRBD2; size: -; CDR3: CASSYQAGGLPGELFF; DNA: TGTGCCAGCAGCTACCAAGCGGGGGGGCTCCCCGGGGAGCTGTTTTTT
V: TRBV5-1; J: TRBJ1-2; D: -; size: -; CDR3: CASSLFGGGYTF; DNA: TGCGCCAGCAGCTTGTTTGGAGGGGGCTACACCTTC
V: TRBV7-8; J: TRBJ2-1; D: -; size: -; CDR3: CASSQSMAEQFF; DNA: TGTGCCAGCAGCCAATCGATGGCTGAGCAGTTCTTC
V: TRBV28; J: TRBJ1-5; D: TRBD1; size: -; CDR3: CASSLGQGYGNQPQHF; DNA: TGTGCCAGCAGTTTGGGACAGGGGTATGGAAATCAGCCCCAGCATTTT
V: TRBV19; J: TRBJ1-5; D: -; size: few; CDR3: CASSMRAGRSNQPQHF; DNA: TGTGCCAGTAGTATGCGGGCCGGCCGGAGCAATCAGCCCCAGCATTTT
V: TRBV24-1; J: TRBJ2-3; D: TRBD2; size: -; CDR3: CATSDLGGPKDTQYF; DNA: TGTGCCACCAGTGACCTGGGAGGGCCCAAAGATACGCAGTATTTT
V: TRBV15; J: TRBJ1-5; D: -; size: -; CDR3: CATSFSTDSNQPQHF; DNA: TGTGCCACCAGTTTCTCGACTGATAGCAATCAGCCCCAGCATTTT
V: TRBV9; J: TRBJ2-2; D: -; size: -; CDR3: CASSVLGGSGELFF; DNA: TGTGCCAGCAGCGTACTAGGAGGGTCCGGGGAGCTGTTTTTT
V: TRBV11-3; J: TRBJ2-1; D: TRBD2; size: -; CDR3: CASSLGVGLAGGHYNEQFF; DNA: TGTGCCAGCAGCTTAGGGGTGGGACTAGCGGGAGGGCATTACAATGAGCAGTTCTTC
V: TRBV19; J: TRBJ1-1; D: TRBD1; size: few; CDR3: CASRDRGLNTEAFF; DNA: TGTGCCAGTCGGGACAGGGGATTGAACACTGAAGCTTTCTTT
V: TRBV28; J: TRBJ2-3; D: TRBD1; size: -; CDR3: CASSLLGQGTDTQYF; DNA: TGTGCCAGCAGTTTACTGGGACAGGGCACAGATACGCAGTATTTT
V: TRBV28; J: TRBJ1-5; D: TRBD1; size: once; CDR3: CASSDDRDFSDSNQPQHF; DNA: TGTGCCAGCAGCGATGACAGGGATTTTTCTGATAGCAATCAGCCCCAGCATTTT
V: TRBV6-5; J: TRBJ2-1; D: -; size: -; CDR3: CASSYSKGGVYNEQFF; DNA: TGTGCCAGCAGTTACTCGAAAGGGGGTGTCTACAATGAGCAGTTCTTC
V: TRBV10-2; J: TRBJ1-5; D: TRBD1; size: -; CDR3: CASRGTGESNQPQHF; DNA: TGCGCCAGCAGGGGGACAGGGGAGAGCAATCAGCCCCAGCATTTT
V: TRBV5-1; J: TRBJ2-6; D: TRBD2; size: -; CDR3: CASSFGRQMSSGANVLTF; DNA: TGCGCCAGCAGCTTCGGGAGGCAGATGAGCTCTGGGGCCAACGTCCTGACTTTC
V: TRBV28; J: TRBJ1-2; D: TRBD1; size: -; CDR3: CASSQPQGVYGYTF; DNA: TGTGCCAGCAGCCAACCCCAGGGGGTCTATGGCTACACCTTC
V: TRBV7-8; J: TRBJ2-2; D: -; size: -; CDR3: CASSFGTSNTGELFF; DNA: TGTGCCAGCAGCTTCGGGACTTCGAACACCGGGGAGCTGTTTTTT
V: TRBV7-9; J: TRBJ2-5; D: TRBD1; size: once; CDR3: CASSPRQGTGETQYF; DNA: TGTGCCAGCAGCCCACGACAGGGGACTGGGGAGACCCAGTACTTC
V: TRBV6-1; J: TRBJ1-5; D: TRBD1; size: -; CDR3: CASSEKGAGLQPQHF; DNA: TGTGCCAGCAGTGAAAAGGGGGCAGGGCTCCAGCCCCAGCATTTT
V: TRBV5-1; J: TRBJ2-2; D: -; size: -; CDR3: CASSLLPLGANTGELFF; DNA: TGCGCCAGCAGCTTGCTCCCCTTGGGCGCGAACACCGGGGAGCTGTTTTTT
V: TRBV9; J: TRBJ2-3; D: TRBD2; size: -; CDR3: CASSVGTSGPTDTQYF; DNA: TGTGCCAGCAGCGTAGGGACTAGCGGGCCCACAGATACGCAGTATTTT
V: TRBV7-9; J: TRBJ1-3; D: -; size: -; CDR3: CASSFQGSGNTIYF; DNA: TGTGCCAGCAGCTTCCAGGGGTCTGGAAACACCATATATTTT
V: TRBV5-8; J: TRBJ1-3; D: -; size: -; CDR3: CASSSFIAGNTIYF; DNA: TGTGCCAGCAGCTCATTCATAGCTGGAAACACCATATATTTT
V: TRBV27; J: TRBJ2-5; D: TRBD1; size: -; CDR3: CASSPGTGRGETQYF; DNA: TGTGCCAGCAGCCCCGGGACAGGGAGAGGAGAGACCCAGTACTTC
V: TRBV5-4; J: TRBJ2-1; D: TRBD2; size: -; CDR3: CASSDLAGGPLAYNEQFF; DNA: TGTGCCAGCAGCGATCTAGCGGGAGGGCCTTTGGCCTACAATGAGCAGTTCTTC
V: TRBV19; J: TRBJ2-3; D: -; size: -; CDR3: CASSKLGTDTQYF; DNA: TGTGCCAGTAGTAAGCTGGGCACAGATACGCAGTATTTT
V: TRBV30; J: TRBJ1-6; D: -; size: few; CDR3: CAWSGLVSPLHF; DNA: TGTGCCTGGAGTGGACTGGTTTCACCCCTCCACTTT
V: TRBV28; J: TRBJ2-3; D: -; size: -; CDR3: CASSLSFGVGGTDTQYF; DNA: TGTGCCAGCAGTTTATCCTTCGGGGTCGGGGGCACAGATACGCAGTATTTT
V: TRBV27; J: TRBJ2-5; D: -; size: -; CDR3: CASRLQGAGWETQYF; DNA: TGTGCCAGCAGATTACAAGGAGCAGGGTGGGAGACCCAGTACTTC
V: TRBV6-1; J: TRBJ1-6; D: -; size: -; CDR3: CASSELRSPLHF; DNA: TGTGCCAGCAGTGAATTGAGATCACCCCTCCACTTT
V: TRBV3-1/TRBV3-2; J: TRBJ1-3; D: TRBD1; size: -; CDR3: CASTTGLGNTIYF; DNA: TGTGCCAGCACGACAGGGTTGGGAAACACCATATATTTT
V: TRBV20-1; J: TRBJ2-2; D: TRBD2; size: -; CDR3: CSASGLAGTGELFF; DNA: TGCAGTGCTAGTGGGCTAGCGGGAACCGGGGAGCTGTTTTTT
V: TRBV3-1/TRBV3-2; J: TRBJ2-1; D: -; size: -; CDR3: CASSQINNEQFF; DNA: TGTGCCAGCAGCCAAATCAACAATGAGCAGTTCTTC
V: TRBV5-8; J: TRBJ1-4; D: -; size: -; CDR3: CASSLGQYNEKLFF; DNA: TGTGCCAGCAGCTTGGGACAGTATAATGAAAAACTGTTTTTT
V: TRBV3-1/TRBV3-2; J: TRBJ2-2; D: -; size: -; CDR3: CASSQENEPRGELFF; DNA: TGTGCCAGCAGCCAAGAGAATGAGCCAAGAGGGGAGCTGTTTTTT
V: TRBV30; J: TRBJ1-5; D: -; size: -; CDR3: CAWSVQSNQPQHF; DNA: TGTGCCTGGAGTGTACAAAGCAATCAGCCCCAGCATTTT
V: TRBV11-3; J: TRBJ2-1; D: -; size: -; CDR3: CASTSRIEQFF; DNA: TGTGCCAGCACATCGCGTATTGAGCAGTTCTTC
V: TRBV10-3; J: TRBJ2-3; D: TRBD2; size: once; CDR3: CAISGLGTSGGGDTQYF; DNA: TGTGCCATCAGTGGCCTTGGGACTAGCGGGGGAGGAGATACGCAGTATTTT
V: TRBV18; J: TRBJ2-3; D: TRBD2; size: -; CDR3: CASSPTSASTDTQYF; DNA: TGTGCCAGCTCACCGACTAGCGCGAGCACAGATACGCAGTATTTT